Each of the 20 T cell receptor beta chains below was sequenced from the same sample in a study of CD4 T cells in relation to SARS-CoV-2 and coronaviruses. CD4+ T cells from unexposed donors were obtained before the COVID-19 pandemic (2011-2018). CD4+ T cells were isolated from the cells after about 11 days of culture. TCRdb's copy holds only in-frame clones and misses some; the assay was immunoSEQ multiplex PCR. The sample carries some 16,000 clones, 82% recorded once. Antigens for these TCRs are unknown. Sequencing was done on a sample of CD4+ T cells from PBMCs, cultured in vitro. All receptors come from a human donor in good health.

This sequence joins TRBV4-3 and TRBJ1-2; D is undetermined. The CDR3 has 13 amino acids. CDR1 and CDR2 (germline): LGHNA, YSLEER. The germline V and J ends were trimmed by 4 bases and 4 bases, with 10 bases remaining between them. CDR3 coding DNA: TGCGCCAGCAGCCCGGAAGGGAGCTATGGCTACACCTTC. The encoded protein is CASSPEGSYGYTF.

The rearrangement uses TRBV6-5 and TRBJ2-5; 7 nucleotides match TRBD1. CDR3 length: 14 amino acids. V lost 2 bases, J lost 5 bases, and 5 bases stayed unmatched. CDR1 is MNHEY and CDR2 is SVGAGI in the germline V gene. The CDR3 region has the DNA TGTGCCAGCAGTTACGGGACAGCCCGGGAGACCCAGTACTTC. Its translation is CASSYGTARETQYF.

This chain links TRBV7-9 with TRBJ1-3, with TRBD1 identical over 7 bases. The CDR3 runs 16 residues. Germline V gene data show CDR1 as SEHNR and CDR2 as FQNEAQ (reference sequence). Trimming removed 0 bases from V and 4 bases from J; junction bases left unmatched: 6. CDR3 coding DNA: TGTGCCAGCAGCTTAGCCGGGACAGCTACAGGAAACACCATATATTTT. Amino acids: CASSLAGTATGNTIYF.

The J gene is TRBJ2-4, the V gene TRBV4-1; D may be TRBD1 (6 bases). Germline V CDR1 and CDR2: MGHRA, YSYEKL. Trimming stripped 0 bases from V and 8 bases from J, with 11 bases between. The CDR3 totals 14 residues. The CDR3, as DNA: TGCGCCAGCAGCCAAGATGGGACAAGGGACATTCAGTACTTC. This codes for CASSQDGTRDIQYF.

The chain joins TRBV7-9 to TRBJ1-6; no reliable D call. Between the trimmed V and J ends, which lost 4 bases and 8 bases, there was a span of 12 bases. Germline V gene sequence: CDR1 SEHNR, CDR2 FQNEAQ (reference sequence). The CDR3 loop spans 14 amino acids. CDR3 DNA: TGTGCCAGCAGCTCGCCGATAGGTGATTCACCCCTCCACTTT. It translates to CASSSPIGDSPLHF.

The chain employs TRBV5-1 and TRBJ2-7; 7 bases are a match to TRBD2. V lost 0 bases, J lost 3 bases, and 6 bases stayed unmatched. The CDR3 has 15 amino acids. Looked up from germline, CDR1 is SGHRS and CDR2 is YFSETQ. CDR3 DNA: TGCGCCAGCAGCTTGGCCCGGACGGGGGGCTACGAGCAGTACTTC. This sequence encodes CASSLARTGGYEQYF.

The sample holds one count of this clone. V and J are TRBV4-2 and TRBJ1-4; 9 nucleotides agree with TRBD1. This CDR3 has 18 residues. Trimming cost V 3 bases and J 8 bases; bases outside gene matches: 16. CDR1 is LGHNA and CDR2 is YNFKEQ in the germline V gene. CDR3 coding DNA: TGTGCCAGCAGCCATGCCCGGGACAGGGAGCTTCGTCGGGAAAAACTGTTTTTT. The encoded protein is CASSHARDRELRREKLFF.

J is TRBJ1-2 and V is TRBV6-2 or TRBV6-3; D not resolved. Germline assignment: CDR1 MNHEY and CDR2 SVGEGT. The CDR3 covers 14 residues. The V gene lost 0 bases and the J gene lost 3 bases, with 8 bases spanning the gap. The CDR3 spells CASSYSEDDYGYTF. The DNA of the CDR3 is TGTGCCAGCAGTTACTCGGAGGATGACTATGGCTACACCTTC.

The rearrangement joins TRBV5-1 to TRBJ1-1; unclear D gene. CDR3 length: 13 amino acids. V lost 4 bases and J 0 bases, leaving 7 bases between the germline ends. The V gene's germline CDR1 is SGHRS and CDR2 YFSETQ. The CDR3 loop is CASSGFMNTEAFF. The DNA for the CDR3 is TGCGCCAGCAGCGGATTCATGAACACTGAAGCTTTCTTT.

The chain joins TRBV30 to TRBJ2-7, with D maybe TRBD1 (7 bases). CDR1 is GTSNPN and CDR2 is SVGIG in the germline V gene (reference sequence). V was shortened by 7 bases and J by 2 bases, with 12 bases between the two germline ends. CDR3 length: 12 amino acids. CDR3 loop: CASGGQPYEQYF. Here the CDR3 DNA reads TGTGCCTCCGGGGGACAGCCCTACGAGCAGTACTTC.

CDR3 sequence reads: CASSYRTTRGYTF. In DNA form, the CDR3 reads TGTGCCAGCAGTTACCGGACGACTAGGGGCTACACCTTC. This chain uses TRBV6-2 or TRBV6-3 with TRBJ1-2; the D is unclear. The CDR3 is 13 residues long. The germline CDR1 and CDR2 sequences are MNHEY and SVGEGT. V was pared by 2 bases and J by 8 bases, with 12 bases between.

This clone was counted a single time. This rearrangement joins TRBV13 to TRBJ1-1, with 7 bases aligning to TRBD1. Germline assignment: CDR1 PRHDT and CDR2 FYEKMQ (reference sequence). This CDR3 is 16 amino acids long. Trimming at V came to 4 bases and at J to 0 bases, leaving 8 bases not matched to a gene. CDR3 DNA: TGTGCCAGCAGCTCCTACACAGGGGAGGTGAACACTGAAGCTTTCTTT. Translation: CASSSYTGEVNTEAFF.

The chain joins TRBV11-3 to TRBJ2-1, with 7 bases lining up with TRBD2. CDR3 length: 13 residues. V lost 5 bases, J lost 5 bases, and 3 bases stayed unmatched. The germline CDR1 and CDR2 sequences are SGHNT and YENEEA. This CDR3 is CASSGAGNNEQFF. CDR3 DNA sequence: TGTGCCAGCAGCGGAGCGGGGAACAATGAGCAGTTCTTC.

V and J are TRBV4-2 and TRBJ2-7, with a tentative D call TRBD1 (5 bases). The ends were cut back, 1 base at V and 0 bases at J, with 13 bases in the middle. Germline V lookup: CDR1 LGHNA, CDR2 YNFKEQ. The CDR3 is 16 residues long. The CDR3 DNA follows: TGTGCCAGCAGCCAAGGACAGTCCCTCAGCTCCTACGAGCAGTACTTC. Protein: CASSQGQSLSSYEQYF.

The V gene is TRBV11-2, the J gene TRBJ2-3; 9 bases are shared with TRBD2. CDR1 and CDR2 (germline): SGHAT, FQNNGV. The CDR3 contains 17 residues. With 5 bases clipped from V and 4 bases from J, the junction kept 13 bases outside the gene matches. CDR3 in DNA: TGTGCCAGCAGCCACCGCCCCGGGACTAGCAGGGCAGATACGCAGTATTTT. Protein product: CASSHRPGTSRADTQYF. Full variable domain (remainder filled in from reference TRBV11-2 and TRBJ2-3): EAGVAQSPRYKIIEKRQSVAFWCNPISGHATLYWYQQILGQGPKLLIQFQNNGVVDDSQLPKDRFSAERLKGVDSTLKIQPAKLEDSAVYLCASSHRPGTSRADTQYFGPGTRLTVL.

The chain uses TRBV7-2 and TRBJ2-7; 7 bases are shared with TRBD1. Per germline, CDR1 SGHTA and CDR2 FQGNSA. The J segment lost 8 bases and the V segment lost 6 bases, leaving 10 bases of the junction unmatched. The CDR3 has 13 amino acids. CDR3 residues: CASRGTGVGKQYF. CDR3 DNA sequence: TGTGCCAGCAGGGGTACAGGGGTGGGAAAGCAGTACTTC.

The CDR3 sequence: CSASGRLGGYTF. The CDR3, as DNA: TGCAGTGCTAGTGGGAGGCTGGGTGGCTACACCTTC. The chain couples TRBV20-1 to TRBJ1-2; D uncertain. The CDR3 sequence is 12 residues long. V gave up 3 bases and J gave up 7 bases, with 12 bases separating them. Germline V gene lookup returns CDR1 DFQATT and CDR2 SNEGSKA (reference sequence).

The chain uses TRBV4-1 and TRBJ1-2; TRBD1 is a possible D gene (5 bases). This CDR3 comprises 15 residues. V lost 0 bases and J 3 bases, leaving 11 bases between the germline ends. Germline V gene sequence: CDR1 MGHRA, CDR2 YSYEKL. The CDR3 DNA is TGCGCCAGCAGCCAAGAATGGGGACCTGACTATGGCTACACCTTC. Translated: CASSQEWGPDYGYTF.

The CDR3 nucleotides are TGCGCCAGCAGCTTGGTACATGGCACCATCAATGAGCAGTTCTTC. Protein sequence: CASSLVHGTINEQFF. The rearrangement uses TRBV5-1 and TRBJ2-1; D gene uncertain. Germline CDR1 is SGHRS and CDR2 is YFSETQ. The CDR3 is 15 amino acids. The ends were cut back, 0 bases at V and 6 bases at J, with 13 bases in the middle.

The chain employs TRBV6-1 and TRBJ2-7, with D perhaps assigned TRBD1 or TRBD2 (6 bases each). Germline V gives CDR1 MNHNS, CDR2 SASEGT. There are 15 residues in the CDR3. V dropped 0 bases and J dropped 6 bases, with 15 bases sitting between them. CDR3 in amino acids: CASSEAGWGRGEQYF. CDR3 nucleotide sequence: TGTGCCAGCAGTGAAGCCGGGTGGGGGCGGGGCGAGCAGTACTTC.